This T cell receptor (beta chain) was obtained from a study of T cells expressing NK-cell markers (dated by TCRdb to about 2020). Context from the whole study: Three sorted T-cell subsets (CD3+CD56+NKG2C+, CD3+CD56+NKG2C- and CD3+CD56-NKG2C+) from roughly 8 donors had their TCR beta-chain repertoires profiled. Among the eight sequenced donors, seven were HCMV-seropositive and one was HCMV-seronegative. The eight sequenced donors were randomly selected healthy volunteers, three men and five women. Illumina HiSeq 2000/2500, MiSeq or NextSeq was used to sequence libraries as 2 x 150 bp reads.

Study-wide conclusions, independent of this receptor: In roughly six donors, the dominant CD3+CD56+NKG2C+ clonotypes ranked among the top 10 CD8+ clonotypes, making up roughly 1.0-7.0% of CD8+ T cells. Whether the expanded NKG2C-expressing T cell clones were specific for HCMV antigens was left unclear. Those dominant clonotypes were again the most abundant among CD3+CD56-NKG2C+ cells in a handful of donors, at about 25-60.1%.

From cysteine to phenylalanine, the CDR3 is 15 amino acids long. No DNA sequence was recorded. Taken from the germline V gene (reference sequence), the CDR1 and CDR2 loops are DFQATT and SNEGSKA. About this clonotype: The antigen it binds to is not known.

A commercial ELISA kit detecting HCMV-specific IgG in serum was used to determine HCMV serostatus. Peripheral blood mononuclear cells were isolated from blood by Ficoll density gradient centrifugation. For sequencing, an Illumina HiSeq 2000 was employed. 5'RACE template switching, by which a universal primer site and unique molecular identifiers were added, was used to make TCR beta cDNA libraries. Synthesis of cDNA was primed from the TCR beta constant segment and was followed by two consecutive PCR amplification steps. Per the authors' processing: MIGEC was used to demultiplex reads and group reads by UMI, and MiTCR was used to assemble and quantify clonotypes. To remove erroneous sequences, TCR cDNA sequences were retained only when supported by two or more reads. Downstream repertoire analysis used the tcR package, and clonotypes were matched across fractions by CDR3 nucleotide sequence plus V segment. VDJmatch was used to annotate antigen specificity against VDJdb, with one amino acid substitution allowed in CDR3. TCRdb reprocessed the reads; each CDR3 protein sequence makes one entry, and DNA is unavailable. TCRdb's processing, not the study's, gives the V and J calls here. This sample's table carries approximately 420,000 distinct CDR3 sequences. Together, the top ten hold about 10% of the sample.

The TCR originated in a woman aged 50 to 60 in good health. Donor details come from another sample of the same person, matched by shared clones. The source material was blood T cells: a sorted CD56 or NKG2C T cell subset, CD4+ or CD8+ T cells, or bulk PBMC T cells (not recorded which). The sequence is built from TRBV20-1 and TRBJ2-5; TCRdb returns TRBD2, unconfirmable since there is no DNA. The CDR3 protein sequence reads: CSALELAGLAETQYF.